This is a list of T cell receptor beta chains from one sample in a study of CD8 T cells in ankylosing spondylitis. Using its own MiXCR run on the 5' RACE reads, TCRdb lists one record per CDR3 protein. The profile covers 250,000 or so distinct CDR3 sequences, with 15% to 20% appearing a single time and around a third taken by the ten largest. The sample taken for sequencing was blood, either unsorted or a sorted T cell fraction (not recorded which). The receptors originated from a male donor with ankylosing spondylitis or in good health (not recorded which). Both conserved end residues are part of each CDR3. D genes are given only for firm matches. Some rows mark clone size as missing; the rest say once, few, many or name a class of expanded clone.

abundance: NA; d_gene: NA; j_gene: TRBJ2-7; v_gene: TRBV29-1; CDR3aa: CSVLIEGVYEQYF; CDR3nt: TGCAGCGTTCTTATAGAGGGGGTCTACGAGCAGTACTTC
abundance: NA; d_gene: NA; j_gene: TRBJ2-1; v_gene: TRBV6-6; CDR3aa: CASSLYPGSEQFF; CDR3nt: TGTGCCAGCAGTCTATACCCCGGGAGTGAGCAGTTCTTC
abundance: NA; d_gene: TRBD2; j_gene: TRBJ2-7; v_gene: TRBV12-3/TRBV12-4; CDR3aa: CASSTARLAGGEQYF; CDR3nt: TGTGCCAGCAGTACGGCAAGACTAGCGGGAGGCGAGCAGTACTTC
abundance: once; d_gene: NA; j_gene: TRBJ2-5; v_gene: TRBV25-1; CDR3aa: CASSEFAQETQYF; CDR3nt: TGTGCCAGCAGTGAATTTGCACAAGAGACCCAGTACTTC
abundance: few; d_gene: NA; j_gene: TRBJ2-1; v_gene: TRBV4-1; CDR3aa: CASSQDLDEQFF; CDR3nt: TGCGCCAGCAGCCAAGATCTGGATGAGCAGTTCTTC
abundance: NA; d_gene: NA; j_gene: TRBJ2-7; v_gene: TRBV20-1; CDR3aa: CSARDGTSYEQYF; CDR3nt: TGCAGCGCTAGGGACGGGACCTCCTACGAGCAGTACTTC
abundance: NA; d_gene: NA; j_gene: TRBJ1-1; v_gene: TRBV7-3; CDR3aa: CASSSQLGGEAFF; CDR3nt: TGTGCCAGCAGCTCCCAACTTGGAGGGGAGGCTTTCTTT
abundance: NA; d_gene: TRBD1; j_gene: TRBJ1-1; v_gene: TRBV5-5; CDR3aa: CASSLAYPGQGDTEAFF; CDR3nt: TGTGCCAGCAGCTTGGCCTACCCGGGACAGGGGGACACTGAAGCTTTCTTT
abundance: few; d_gene: NA; j_gene: TRBJ2-3; v_gene: TRBV7-3; CDR3aa: CASSLMAGTDTQYF; CDR3nt: TGTGCCAGCAGCTTAATGGCTGGCACAGATACGCAGTATTTT
abundance: few; d_gene: TRBD1; j_gene: TRBJ1-1; v_gene: TRBV12-3/TRBV12-4; CDR3aa: CASSLVLTGDTEAFF; CDR3nt: TGTGCCAGCAGCCTAGTCCTTACAGGGGACACTGAAGCTTTCTTT
abundance: few; d_gene: NA; j_gene: TRBJ1-2; v_gene: TRBV28; CDR3aa: CASSPKNREGYGYTF; CDR3nt: TGTGCCAGCAGTCCAAAAAACAGGGAAGGCTATGGCTACACCTTC
abundance: many; d_gene: NA; j_gene: TRBJ2-6; v_gene: TRBV6-1; CDR3aa: CASSEDNSGANVLTF; CDR3nt: TGTGCCAGCAGTGAGGACAACTCTGGGGCCAACGTCCTGACTTTC
abundance: few; d_gene: NA; j_gene: TRBJ2-7; v_gene: TRBV10-2; CDR3aa: CASRPAGQIHEQYF; CDR3nt: TGCGCCAGCAGGCCTGCTGGGCAGATCCACGAGCAGTACTTC
abundance: few; d_gene: NA; j_gene: TRBJ2-7; v_gene: TRBV4-1; CDR3aa: CASSQEGPLSSYEQYF; CDR3nt: TGCGCCAGCAGCCAAGAGGGGCCATTGAGCTCCTACGAGCAGTACTTC
abundance: few; d_gene: NA; j_gene: TRBJ2-2; v_gene: TRBV5-1; CDR3aa: CASSLAYRTGELFF; CDR3nt: TGCGCCAGCAGCTTGGCCTACCGCACCGGGGAGCTGTTTTTT
abundance: few; d_gene: NA; j_gene: TRBJ1-1; v_gene: TRBV12-3/TRBV12-4; CDR3aa: CASSFGVVSTEAFF; CDR3nt: TGTGCCAGCAGTTTTGGGGTAGTAAGCACTGAAGCTTTCTTT
abundance: many; d_gene: NA; j_gene: TRBJ2-5; v_gene: TRBV12-3/TRBV12-4; CDR3aa: CASSGDRTRETQYF; CDR3nt: TGTGCCAGCAGTGGAGACAGGACCAGGGAGACCCAGTACTTC
abundance: NA; d_gene: NA; j_gene: TRBJ2-1; v_gene: TRBV29-1; CDR3aa: CSVEWGGRGGFYNEQFF; CDR3nt: TGCAGCGTTGAGTGGGGCGGGAGAGGGGGGTTCTACAATGAGCAGTTCTTC
abundance: few; d_gene: NA; j_gene: TRBJ2-5; v_gene: TRBV7-9; CDR3aa: CASSQAGQQETQYF; CDR3nt: TGTGCCAGCAGCCAGGCGGGGCAGCAAGAGACCCAGTACTTC
abundance: few; d_gene: NA; j_gene: TRBJ2-2; v_gene: TRBV10-2; CDR3aa: CASSGWGTGELFF; CDR3nt: TGCGCCAGCAGTGGCTGGGGCACCGGGGAGCTGTTTTTT
abundance: many; d_gene: NA; j_gene: TRBJ2-7; v_gene: TRBV9; CDR3aa: CASSDTNRVEQYF; CDR3nt: TGTGCCAGCAGCGATACCAACAGGGTCGAGCAGTACTTC
abundance: NA; d_gene: TRBD1; j_gene: TRBJ2-7; v_gene: TRBV5-5; CDR3aa: CASRTGAEMTYEQYF; CDR3nt: TGTGCCAGCAGGACAGGGGCCGAGATGACCTACGAGCAGTACTTC
abundance: few; d_gene: NA; j_gene: TRBJ2-7; v_gene: TRBV7-9; CDR3aa: CASSHRDVHYEQYF; CDR3nt: TGTGCCAGCAGCCACCGGGACGTACACTACGAGCAGTACTTC